These 17 T cell receptor beta chains were sequenced from one sample in a study of shared clonotypes between healthy human individuals. Profiling relied on immunoSEQ multiplex PCR, and the TCRdb table lists in-frame clones only, not all of them. The sample includes around 2.1 million clones, roughly 95% of them seen just once. The sequencing input was naive CD4+ T cells sorted from blood. The sample's subset: CD45RA+ positively selected. These receptors came from a man aged 18 to 29 in good health.

The chain employs TRBV28 and TRBJ1-4; D is unresolved. Germline CDR1 reads MDHEN; CDR2 reads SYDVKM. CDR3 length equals 11 residues. Trimming removed 5 bases from V and 10 bases from J, with 8 bases in between. Here the CDR3 reads CASSNRVKLFF. The CDR3 DNA follows: TGTGCCAGCAGTAACAGAGTAAAACTGTTTTTT.

The chain carries TRBV14 and TRBJ2-7; 9 nucleotides match TRBD1. V lost 4 bases to trimming and J lost 0 bases; unmatched junction nucleotides: 1. Germline CDR1 is SGHDN and CDR2 is FVKESK. This CDR3 contains 14 residues. CDR3 coding DNA: TGTGCCAGCAGCCCGGGACAGGGCTCCTACGAGCAGTACTTC. Its protein is CASSPGQGSYEQYF.

The chain couples TRBV27 to TRBJ2-7; 8 bases fit TRBD1. The length of the CDR3 is 13 residues. V lost 5 bases, J lost 5 bases, and 5 bases stayed unmatched. The germline gives CDR1 MNHEY, CDR2 SMNVEV (reference sequence). The CDR3 DNA reads TGTGCCAGCAGTGCGGACAGGGACCACGAGCAGTACTTC. It codes for CASSADRDHEQYF.

V gene TRBV5-4 combines with J gene TRBJ1-2, with no clear D. This CDR3 is 14 amino acids long. Germline V CDR1 and CDR2: SGHNT, YYREEE (reference sequence). The V end was cut by 2 bases, the J end by 5 bases, with 13 bases between. CDR3: CASSFLGAQYGYTF. The CDR3 DNA reads TGTGCCAGCAGCTTTTTAGGCGCCCAGTATGGCTACACCTTC.

The chain employs TRBV6-1 and TRBJ1-6; no clear D. Germline V gene lookup returns CDR1 MNHNS and CDR2 SASEGT. V lost 7 bases and J lost 7, with 8 bases in between. The CDR3 runs 12 residues. The CDR3 reads CASTPQNSPLHF. In DNA form, the CDR3 reads TGTGCCAGCACCCCACAGAATTCACCCCTCCACTTT.

This chain links TRBV5-1 with TRBJ2-2; D is possibly TRBD1 (7 bases). CDR1 SGHRS and CDR2 YFSETQ come from the germline V gene. Trimming cost V 5 bases and J 2 bases, with 13 bases left between them. This CDR3 contains 15 residues. Here the CDR3 reads CASRRQGGNTGELFF. In DNA, the CDR3 is TGCGCCAGCAGGAGACAGGGAGGCAACACCGGGGAGCTGTTTTTT.

V is TRBV7-9 and J is TRBJ1-5, with 7 bases aligning to TRBD1. The junction had 10 bases not matched to a gene; V was cut back by 5 bases and J by 6 bases. Germline V gives CDR1 SEHNR, CDR2 FQNEAQ (reference sequence). This CDR3 contains 15 residues. Here the CDR3 reads CASSHDRAGGQPQHF. In DNA, the CDR3 is TGTGCCAGCAGCCATGACAGGGCAGGGGGTCAGCCCCAGCATTTT. The entire variable domain, with the rest obtained from reference TRBV7-9 and TRBJ1-5, is as follows: DTGVSQNPRHKITKRGQNVTFRCDPISEHNRLYWYRQTLGQGPEFLTYFQNEAQLEKSRLLSDRFSAERPKGSFSTLEIQRTEQGDSAMYLCASSHDRAGGQPQHFGDGTRLSIL.

V is TRBV4-1 and J is TRBJ2-2; D not resolved. Germline V gives CDR1 MGHRA, CDR2 YSYEKL. The CDR3 extends over 14 amino acids. Between the trimmed V and J ends, which lost 6 bases and 0 bases, there was a span of 8 bases. CDR3 sequence (DNA): TGCGCCAGCAGGAACCTGGCGAACACCGGGGAGCTGTTTTTT. This translates into CASRNLANTGELFF.

V and J are TRBV19 and TRBJ2-3; no clear D gene. This CDR3 region has 14 residues. CDR1 is LNHDA, CDR2 SQIVND, per germline (reference sequence). V gave up 4 bases and J gave up 2 bases, with 10 bases separating them. The CDR3 region is CASSNAVDTDTQYF. The CDR3, as DNA: TGTGCCAGTAGTAACGCCGTCGACACAGATACGCAGTATTTT.

V and J are TRBV7-2 and TRBJ1-6; no clear D. CDR3 length: 19 amino acids. CDR1 is SGHTA and CDR2 is FQGNSA in the germline V gene. V lost 0 bases to trimming and J lost 0 bases, with 15 bases between them. The CDR3 DNA reads TGTGCCAGCAGCTTAGCGCGGTCTCCTGCAAACTCCTATAATTCACCCCTCCACTTT. Its protein is CASSLARSPANSYNSPLHF.

The chain recombines TRBV4-1 with TRBJ1-4; no clear D gene. CDR1 is MGHRA, CDR2 YSYEKL, per germline. This CDR3 contains 15 residues. Trimming took 7 bases from V and 0 from J, leaving 12 bases between them. The CDR3 nucleotides read TGCGCCAGCACACCGGGCTATACAACTAATGAAAAACTGTTTTTT. Protein sequence: CASTPGYTTNEKLFF.

This clone was seen only once. The V gene is TRBV6-5, the J gene TRBJ2-4; 9 nucleotides agree with TRBD1. V was clipped by 5 bases and J by 0 bases; unmatched bases: 2. CDR3 size: 15 residues. CDR1 and CDR2 (germline): MNHEY, SVGAGI. CDR3 sequence reads: CASSGTGLAKNIQYF. The CDR3, as DNA: TGTGCCAGCAGTGGGACAGGGCTAGCCAAAAACATTCAGTACTTC.

The genes are TRBV5-1 and TRBJ2-7; a weak D match, TRBD1 (7 bases). CDR3 length equals 14 residues. Trimming removed 5 bases at V and 4 bases at J, with 16 bases between. CDR1 is SGHRS and CDR2 is YFSETQ in the germline V gene. For the CDR3, the DNA is TGCGCCAGCAGTCCTACAGGGGCGGGGTACGAGCAGTACTTC. This codes for CASSPTGAGYEQYF.

The chain employs TRBV5-1 and TRBJ1-1, with 7 bases lining up with TRBD1. The ends lost 2 bases at V and 3 bases at J; junction bases unmatched: 4. Per germline, CDR1 SGHRS and CDR2 YFSETQ. The CDR3 loop spans 14 amino acids. Here the CDR3 reads CASSFTGVDTEAFF. The CDR3, as DNA: TGCGCCAGCAGCTTCACAGGGGTGGACACTGAAGCTTTCTTT.

The chain links TRBV30 to TRBJ1-2, with TRBD1 matching over 7 bases. Germline lookup yields CDR1 GTSNPN and CDR2 SVGIG (reference sequence). Trimming at V came to 3 bases and at J to 4 bases, leaving 5 bases not matched to a gene. CDR3 length equals 13 residues. The chain's CDR3 is CAWSAGTAYGYTF. The CDR3 DNA reads TGTGCCTGGAGCGCGGGGACAGCCTATGGCTACACCTTC.

CDR3 DNA: TGTGCCAGCCTATCTGACGGAGCCCCTACGCAGCAGTACTTC. Residues: CASLSDGAPTQQYF. The chain has TRBV2 and TRBJ2-7; D is unclear. Germline V gene lookup returns CDR1 SNHLY and CDR2 FYNNEI. The V and J ends lost 8 bases and 8 bases respectively, with 22 bases between them. The CDR3 contains 14 residues.

The chain has TRBV7-2 and TRBJ2-7, with no clear D. The CDR3 length is 13 residues. The V and J ends lost 0 bases and 6 bases respectively, with 9 bases between them. The germline gives CDR1 SGHTA, CDR2 FQGNSA. The CDR3 reads CASSLAPPAEQYF. The CDR3 nucleotides read TGTGCCAGCAGCTTAGCTCCTCCGGCCGAGCAGTACTTC.